These 3 T cell receptor beta chains were all obtained from the same sample, sequenced in a study of cytomegalovirus exposure and HLA in healthy donors. The PCR used 60 Vbeta and 13 Jbeta primers. Here immunoSEQ multiplex PCR was the method, and the copy in TCRdb shows in-frame clones only, minus some. The sample yields 130,000 or so clones, 75% seen once. Sequencing was carried out using PBMCs. The receptor set was obtained from a man aged 35 to 55 in good health and CMV-seronegative.

J is TRBJ1-6 and V is TRBV11-2; D remains unclear. V lost 7 bases to trimming and J lost 12 bases, with 16 bases between them. In germline, CDR1 is SGHAT, CDR2 FQNNGV. CDR3 length: 13 amino acids. In nucleotides, the CDR3 is TGTGCCAGCACCCGAGGAGGTGTTGAACCCCTCCACTTT. Protein: CASTRGGVEPLHF.

This chain links TRBV6-6 with TRBJ2-2, with a tentative D call TRBD2 (5 bases). Deletions cut 3 bases from V and 5 bases from J, with 16 bases between. This CDR3 spans 16 amino acids. Germline V lookup: CDR1 MNHNY, CDR2 SVGAGI (reference sequence). The CDR3 DNA follows: TGTGCCAGCAGTTATTCGGACGGTCCGGGGACCGGGGAGCTGTTTTTT. Residues: CASSYSDGPGTGELFF.

J is TRBJ2-3 and V is TRBV5-1; 8 bases line up with TRBD2. The CDR3 contains 17 residues. V was clipped by 0 bases and J by 3 bases; unmatched bases: 9. Germline CDR1 SGHRS, CDR2 YFSETQ. The CDR3 spells CASSLAWASGRTDTQYF. The DNA of the CDR3 is TGCGCCAGCAGCTTGGCCTGGGCTAGCGGGCGTACAGATACGCAGTATTTT.